This TCR beta chain was recorded in a study of control samples from healthy donors and cancer patients. This CDR3 is built from 15 residues. Per germline, CDR1 MGHRA and CDR2 YSYEKL. The germline V and J ends were trimmed by 4 bases and 2 bases, with 14 bases remaining between them. Assay used: immunoSEQ multiplex PCR; TCRdb lists only in-frame clones, some missing. The table includes approximately 90,000 clones, approximately 88% detected once. Sample: PBMCs. This TCR derives from a man aged 65 to 79 with lung cancer. V and J are TRBV4-1 and TRBJ2-5; possibly TRBD1 or TRBD2 for D (5 bases each). The CDR3 spells CASSRAPGRQETQYF. CDR3 nucleotides: TGCGCCAGCAGCCGGGCGCCGGGACGGCAAGAGACCCAGTACTTC.